The next 30 T cell receptor beta chains were all read from a single sample in a study of identical twins. TCRdb called the 5' RACE reads again in MiXCR, with one record for every CDR3 protein. In the table there are about 690,000 distinct CDR3 sequences, roughly 20% of which are singletons. A further study also used this sample, focusing on T cells expressing NK-cell markers.

Material for sequencing was PBMCs. These receptors all come from a young woman in good health.

This clonotype showed up just a few times. The chain links TRBV5-4 to TRBJ2-1, with D possibly being TRBD1 (5 bases). The CDR3 runs to 18 residues. Per germline, CDR1 SGHNT and CDR2 YYREEE (reference sequence). V lost 5 bases and J 8 bases, leaving 29 bases between the germline ends. The CDR3 region is CASSSGGSRGSRRYEQFF. DNA for the CDR3: TGTGCCAGCAGTTCTGGCGGTAGTAGGGGATCTAGGAGATATGAGCAGTTCTTC. Full variable domain (rest looked up from reference TRBV5-4 and TRBJ2-1): ETGVTQSPTHLIKTRGQQVTLRCSSQSGHNTVSWYQQALGQGPQFIFQYYREEENGRGNFPPRFSGLQFPNYSSELNVNALELDDSALYLCASSSGGSRGSRRYEQFFGPGTRLTVL.

This clonotype was observed many times. The V gene is TRBV25-1, the J gene TRBJ2-1; TRBD1 matches at 9 bases. CDR1 MGHDK and CDR2 SYGVNS come from the germline V gene. The CDR3 consists of 15 residues. J was trimmed by 10 bases and V by 8 bases; bases with no gene match: 15. The chain's CDR3 is CASLSGTGISGEQFF. The CDR3 DNA reads as TGTGCCAGCCTCTCCGGGACAGGGATTTCAGGGGAGCAGTTCTTC.

This clonotype was found many times. J is TRBJ1-4 and V is TRBV12-3 or TRBV12-4, with no clear D. V lost 11 bases to trimming and J lost 0 bases, with 19 bases between them. This CDR3 comprises 16 residues. The DNA of the CDR3 is TGTGCCTCCAGTGGCAGTCCCCTTGCAACTAATGAAAAACTGTTTTTT. As protein: CASSGSPLATNEKLFF.

This clonotype has only a few counts. The chain is built from TRBV5-1 and TRBJ2-5, with 8 bases lining up with TRBD1. Germline V CDR1 and CDR2: SGHRS, YFSETQ. CDR3 length equals 16 residues. V lost 0 bases, J lost 5 bases, and 9 bases stayed unmatched. The CDR3 DNA sequence: TGCGCCAGCAGCTTGGCCGACAGGGGATCGACCGAGACCCAGTACTTC. Translation: CASSLADRGSTETQYF.

The sample holds a few counts of this clonotype. CDR3 region: CASRDSPVTRANEKLFF. For the CDR3, the DNA is TGTGCCAGCAGGGACTCTCCGGTAACGCGGGCTAATGAAAAACTGTTTTTT. This chain connects TRBV12-3 or TRBV12-4 to TRBJ1-4; no reliable D call. The CDR3 loop spans 17 amino acids. Deletions cut 6 bases from V and 3 bases from J, with 20 bases between.

V usage is TRBV29-1 and J usage is TRBJ2-2; D gene ambiguous. Trimming removed 5 bases from V and 4 bases from J, with 11 bases in between. The germline V gene encodes CDR1 SQVTM and CDR2 ANQGSEA. The CDR3 contains 13 residues. The CDR3 coding sequence is TGCAGCGTTCCGGCAGTGGGCACCGGGGAGCTGTTTTTT. As protein: CSVPAVGTGELFF.

The table lists this clonotype with a few counts. The chain has TRBV20-1 and TRBJ2-7; 8 bases line up with TRBD2. CDR3 length equals 15 residues. Germline trimming cut 0 bases from V and 6 bases from J; bases unmatched to any gene: 10. Germline loops: CDR1 DFQATT, CDR2 SNEGSKA (reference sequence). The CDR3 DNA follows: TGCAGTGCTAGAGAAGGCGGGCGGGAGGCGTCCGAGCAGTACTTC. Translated: CSAREGGREASEQYF.

This clonotype came up a few times. The chain uses TRBV20-1 and TRBJ2-3, with 7 bases aligning to TRBD1. V shed 4 bases, J shed 3 bases, and the junction held 4 bases outside the gene matches. This CDR3 is built from 13 residues. The germline V gene encodes CDR1 DFQATT and CDR2 SNEGSKA (reference sequence). CDR3 loop: CSANRQGTDTQYF. The CDR3 region has the DNA TGCAGTGCTAACCGACAGGGAACAGATACGCAGTATTTT.

This clonotype showed up just a few times. The rearrangement uses TRBV7-9 and TRBJ2-5; the match to TRBD1 covers 8 bases. This CDR3 has 16 residues. Unmatched junction bases numbered 13, after V lost 5 bases and J lost 5 bases. The germline gives CDR1 SEHNR, CDR2 FQNEAQ (reference sequence). DNA of the CDR3: TGTGCCAGCAGCCGGACAGGGACTTTCCTTCGGGAGACCCAGTACTTC. Encoded protein: CASSRTGTFLRETQYF.

This clonotype occurred many times. The chain recombines TRBV20-1 with TRBJ2-5; TRBD1 matches 11 bases. J gave up 0 bases and V 5 bases, and 2 bases lay outside the gene matches. Germline values: CDR1 DFQATT, CDR2 SNEGSKA (reference sequence). The CDR3 loop spans 14 amino acids. The CDR3 region has the DNA TGCAGTGCTGGACAGGGGGCGTACCAAGAGACCCAGTACTTC. The encoded protein is CSAGQGAYQETQYF.

Only a few counts were recorded for this clonotype. V is TRBV12-3 or TRBV12-4 and J is TRBJ2-7; D is ambiguous. This CDR3 spans 14 amino acids. V lost 6 bases and J lost 3, with 15 bases in between. The CDR3 loop is CASRPSWSLYEQYF. The CDR3 DNA reads TGTGCCAGCAGGCCCAGCTGGTCCCTCTACGAGCAGTACTTC.

There are many counts of this clonotype. The V gene is TRBV5-1, the J gene TRBJ2-5; the D is unclear. CDR1 and CDR2 from the germline V gene are SGHRS and YFSETQ. The CDR3 is 11 amino acids. Between the trimmed V and J ends, which lost 4 bases and 2 bases, there was a span of 3 bases. The CDR3 loop reads CASSQQETQYF. CDR3 in DNA: TGCGCCAGCAGCCAACAAGAGACCCAGTACTTC.

CDR3 residues: CAISEVNRDEKLFF. The CDR3 nucleotides read TGTGCCATCAGTGAGGTAAACAGGGACGAAAAACTGTTTTTT. The chain is built from TRBV10-3 and TRBJ1-4; tentatively, D is TRBD1 (6 bases). The CDR3 extends over 14 amino acids. V lost 2 bases and J 8 bases, leaving 12 bases between the germline ends. Per germline, CDR1 ENHRY and CDR2 SYGVKD.

This clonotype was detected a few times. The chain recombines TRBV29-1 with TRBJ2-7, with TRBD1 matching 9 bases. The J segment lost 1 base and the V segment lost 3 bases, leaving 4 bases of the junction unmatched. Germline lookup yields CDR1 SQVTM and CDR2 ANQGSEA. The CDR3 sequence is 14 residues long. This CDR3 reads CSVETGTGSYEQYF. In DNA, the CDR3 is TGCAGCGTTGAGACCGGGACAGGGTCCTACGAGCAGTACTTC.

The V gene is TRBV28, the J gene TRBJ1-4; the D gene is possibly TRBD1 (5 bases). This CDR3 region has 14 residues. CDR1 is MDHEN, CDR2 SYDVKM, per germline. The V end was cut by 3 bases, the J end by 4 bases, with 9 bases between. The CDR3 spells CASSLGLNNEKLFF. DNA of the CDR3: TGTGCCAGCAGTTTGGGGCTGAATAATGAAAAACTGTTTTTT.

The J gene is TRBJ2-1, the V gene TRBV5-6, with 11 bases matching TRBD1. The V gene end was trimmed by 0 bases and the J gene end by 14 bases; junction bases not matched to a gene: 13. Germline CDR1 SGHDT, CDR2 YYEEEE. The CDR3 totals 16 residues. Here the CDR3 DNA reads TGTGCCAGCAGCTTGGGCCTAGGGGGCGGACAGGGGGCGAAGTTCTTC. It codes for CASSLGLGGGQGAKFF.

This clonotype occurred a few times. Here the CDR3 DNA reads TGCAGTGCTAGAGATCTCCGGGGGGAGACCCAGTACTTC. Amino acid sequence: CSARDLRGETQYF. This sequence joins TRBV20-1 and TRBJ2-5; D is possibly TRBD2 (6 bases). V was cut by 0 bases and J by 5 bases, with 10 bases left in between. Looked up from germline, CDR1 is DFQATT and CDR2 is SNEGSKA (reference sequence). The CDR3 has 13 amino acids.

This clonotype turned up a few times. The chain has TRBV20-1 and TRBJ2-3, with TRBD2 identical over 7 bases. The CDR3 covers 14 residues. V shed 7 bases and J 3 bases; nucleotides not matched to a gene: 10. Germline CDR1 reads DFQATT; CDR2 reads SNEGSKA (reference sequence). The CDR3 coding sequence is TGCAGTGTTCCCGGGCTAGCGGTGACAGATACGCAGTATTTT. The encoded protein is CSVPGLAVTDTQYF.

The V call is TRBV7-6, the J call TRBJ2-1, with TRBD2 matching over 13 bases. With V trimmed by 5 bases and J by 7 bases, 8 bases remained unmatched. This CDR3 is built from 16 residues. Germline V gives CDR1 SGHVS, CDR2 FNYEAQ. This CDR3 reads CASSLRLAGGRNEQFF. The CDR3, as DNA: TGTGCCAGCAGCCTAAGACTAGCGGGAGGTCGTAATGAGCAGTTCTTC.

This clonotype was observed at least ten times. This chain connects TRBV3-1 to TRBJ2-1, with 7 bases that match TRBD2. The CDR3 runs 13 residues. Germline V CDR1 and CDR2: LGHDT, YNNKEL (reference sequence). V shed 5 bases and J 9 bases; nucleotides not matched to a gene: 7. The CDR3 spells CASSSGGGGEQFF. CDR3 nucleotide sequence: TGTGCCAGCAGCTCAGGCGGGGGAGGTGAGCAGTTCTTC.

This clonotype was counted only a few times. CDR3: CASSYSNQGYYEQYF. The CDR3 coding sequence is TGTGCCAGCAGTTACTCGAACCAGGGCTACTACGAGCAGTACTTC. V and J are TRBV6-5 and TRBJ2-7; a weak D match, TRBD1 (5 bases). V dropped 0 bases and J dropped 3 bases, with 12 bases sitting between them. The germline gives CDR1 MNHEY, CDR2 SVGAGI. The CDR3 has 15 residues.

This clonotype was seen a handful of times. The rearrangement uses TRBV29-1 and TRBJ2-1; 8 bases align to TRBD2. Germline V gene data show CDR1 as SQVTM and CDR2 as ANQGSEA. CDR3 length: 16 residues. V shed 6 bases and J 0 bases; nucleotides not matched to a gene: 10. The DNA of the CDR3 is TGCAGCGTAATTGGACTAGCTCAGAGCTCCTACAATGAGCAGTTCTTC. It is translated as CSVIGLAQSSYNEQFF.

The chain couples TRBV11-2 to TRBJ2-4; D is undetermined. V gave up 5 bases and J gave up 9 bases, with 11 bases separating them. Germline values: CDR1 SGHAT, CDR2 FQNNGV. The CDR3 extends over 12 amino acids. CDR3 sequence reads: CASSPRLGIQYF. The CDR3 bases are TGTGCCAGCAGCCCCAGACTGGGCATTCAGTACTTC. Complete variable domain (other parts from reference TRBV11-2 and TRBJ2-4): EAGVAQSPRYKIIEKRQSVAFWCNPISGHATLYWYQQILGQGPKLLIQFQNNGVVDDSQLPKDRFSAERLKGVDSTLKIQPAKLEDSAVYLCASSPRLGIQYFGAGTRLSVL.

This rearrangement joins TRBV29-1 to TRBJ1-2, with TRBD1 matching 8 bases. The length of the CDR3 is 12 residues. The trim removed 7 bases at V and 4 bases at J, leaving 5 bases unmatched. The germline V gene encodes CDR1 SQVTM and CDR2 ANQGSEA. The CDR3 nucleotides are TGCAGCGCGGGACAGGAGATCTATGGCTACACCTTC. It yields the protein CSAGQEIYGYTF.

This clonotype was counted only a few times. This chain joins TRBV5-8 and TRBJ2-5; D is unresolved. The CDR3 has 14 amino acids. Trimming pared 4 bases from V and 1 base from J, leaving 11 bases between. In germline, CDR1 is SGHTS, CDR2 YDEGEE. As DNA, the CDR3 is TGTGCCAGCAGCCTACCGAGCGTCCAAGAGACCCAGTACTTC. Translated, it gives CASSLPSVQETQYF.

This clonotype has just a few counts. V gene TRBV5-6 combines with J gene TRBJ1-2; TRBD1 aligns across 8 bases. The CDR3 sequence is 16 residues long. Per germline, CDR1 SGHDT and CDR2 YYEEEE. Trimming took 4 bases from V and 3 from J; bases not matched to a gene: 11. CDR3: CASSRAGGWGDYGYTF. In DNA, the CDR3 is TGTGCCAGCAGCCGCGCAGGGGGCTGGGGGGACTATGGCTACACCTTC.

This clonotype came up a few times. The V and J genes are TRBV28 and TRBJ2-1; 9 nucleotides line up with TRBD2. Losses at the gene ends were 7 bases for V and 5 bases for J; bases not matched to a gene: 6. Germline assignment: CDR1 MDHEN and CDR2 SYDVKM. This CDR3 spans 14 amino acids. CDR3 amino acids: CASNGRLADNEQFF. The CDR3 coding sequence is TGTGCCAGCAACGGAAGACTAGCGGACAATGAGCAGTTCTTC.

This chain links TRBV24-1 with TRBJ2-1; TRBD2 matches 7 bases. Germline V CDR1 and CDR2: KGHDR, SFDVKD. The CDR3 consists of 18 residues. After removal of 4 bases from V and 3 bases from J, the junction contained 14 bases not matched to a gene. CDR3 amino acids: CATSESPPWGGSYNEQFF. The CDR3 nucleotides read TGTGCCACCAGTGAATCCCCGCCATGGGGGGGGAGCTACAATGAGCAGTTCTTC.

This clonotype appeared a few times. V and J are TRBV5-6 and TRBJ2-7, with 7 bases fitting TRBD2. The germline V gene has CDR1 SGHDT and CDR2 YYEEEE. The CDR3 runs to 14 residues. J lost 2 bases, V lost 4 bases, and 6 bases had no gene match. The CDR3, as DNA: TGTGCCAGCAGCCGAGCAGGGAGGGCCTACGAGCAGTACTTC. It is translated as CASSRAGRAYEQYF.

This clonotype has only a few counts. The chain joins TRBV12-3 or TRBV12-4 to TRBJ1-6; 8 positions agree with TRBD1. V dropped 7 bases and J dropped 10; count of bases not matched to a gene: 9. The CDR3 is 14 amino acids. The CDR3: CASNRQGNESPLHF. In DNA, the CDR3 is TGTGCCAGCAATCGACAGGGGAATGAGTCACCCCTCCACTTT.